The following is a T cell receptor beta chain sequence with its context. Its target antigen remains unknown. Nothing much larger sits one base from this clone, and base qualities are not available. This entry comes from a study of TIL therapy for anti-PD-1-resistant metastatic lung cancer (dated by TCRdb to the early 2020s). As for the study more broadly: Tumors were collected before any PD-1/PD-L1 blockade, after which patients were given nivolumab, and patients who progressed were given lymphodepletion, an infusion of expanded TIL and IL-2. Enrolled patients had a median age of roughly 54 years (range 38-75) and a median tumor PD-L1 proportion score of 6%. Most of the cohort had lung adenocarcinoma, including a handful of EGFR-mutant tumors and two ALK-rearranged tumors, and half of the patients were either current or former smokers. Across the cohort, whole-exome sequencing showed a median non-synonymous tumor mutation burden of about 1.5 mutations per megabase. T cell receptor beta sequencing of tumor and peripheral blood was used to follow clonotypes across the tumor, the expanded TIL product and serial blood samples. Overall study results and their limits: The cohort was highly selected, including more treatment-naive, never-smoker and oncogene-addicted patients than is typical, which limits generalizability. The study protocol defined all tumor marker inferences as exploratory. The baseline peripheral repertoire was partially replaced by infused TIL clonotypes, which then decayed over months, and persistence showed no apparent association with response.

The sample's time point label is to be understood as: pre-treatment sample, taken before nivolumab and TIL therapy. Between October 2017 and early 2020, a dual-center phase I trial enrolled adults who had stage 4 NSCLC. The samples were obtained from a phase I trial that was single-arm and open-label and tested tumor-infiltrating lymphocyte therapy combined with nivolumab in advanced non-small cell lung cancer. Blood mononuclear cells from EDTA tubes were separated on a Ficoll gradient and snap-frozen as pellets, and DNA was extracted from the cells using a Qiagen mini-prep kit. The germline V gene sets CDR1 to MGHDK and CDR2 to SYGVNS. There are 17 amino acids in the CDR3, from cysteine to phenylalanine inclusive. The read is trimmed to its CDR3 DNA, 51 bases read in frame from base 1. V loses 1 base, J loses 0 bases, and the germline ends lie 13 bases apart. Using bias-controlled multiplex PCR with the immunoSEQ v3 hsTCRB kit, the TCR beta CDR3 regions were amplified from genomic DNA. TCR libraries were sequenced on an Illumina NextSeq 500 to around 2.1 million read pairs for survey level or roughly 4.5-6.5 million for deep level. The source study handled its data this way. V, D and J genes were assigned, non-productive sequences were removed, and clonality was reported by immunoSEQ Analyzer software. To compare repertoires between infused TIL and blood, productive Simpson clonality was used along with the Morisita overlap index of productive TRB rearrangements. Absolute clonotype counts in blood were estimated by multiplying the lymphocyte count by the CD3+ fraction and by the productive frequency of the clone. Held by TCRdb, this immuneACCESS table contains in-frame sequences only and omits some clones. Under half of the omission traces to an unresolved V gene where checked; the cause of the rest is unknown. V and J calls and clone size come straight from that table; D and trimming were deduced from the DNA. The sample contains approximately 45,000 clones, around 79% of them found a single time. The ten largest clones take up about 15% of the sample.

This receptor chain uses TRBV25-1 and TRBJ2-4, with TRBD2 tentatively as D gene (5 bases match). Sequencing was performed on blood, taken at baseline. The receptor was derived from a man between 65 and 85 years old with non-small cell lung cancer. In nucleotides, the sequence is TGTGCCAGCAGTGAATTCCGGGGTCTCTCAGCCAAAAACATTCAGTACTTC. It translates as CASSEFRGLSAKNIQYF. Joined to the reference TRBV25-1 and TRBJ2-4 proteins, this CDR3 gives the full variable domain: EADIYQTPRYLVIGTGKKITLECSQTMGHDKMYWYQQDPGMELHLIHYSYGVNSTEKGDLSSESTVSRIRTEHFPLTLESARPSHTSQYLCASSEFRGLSAKNIQYFGAGTRLSVL.